The 28 T cell receptor beta chains reported below all come from one sample, sequenced in a study of cytomegalovirus exposure and HLA in healthy donors. The PCR used 60 Vbeta and 13 Jbeta primers. Profiling relied on immunoSEQ multiplex PCR, and the TCRdb table lists in-frame clones only, not all of them. The sample comprises 100,000 to 150,000 clones, about four fifths of which are singletons, and 0.85% to 1.4% rests with the top ten. Input material: PBMCs. The receptors were gathered from a male donor in good health and CMV-seronegative.

This clone occurred a few times. The chain carries TRBV9 and TRBJ2-2; 7 bases map to TRBD2. The V gene end was trimmed by 4 bases and the J gene end by 0 bases; junction bases not matched to a gene: 9. CDR3 size: 17 residues. Per the germline V gene, CDR1 is SGDLS and CDR2 is YYNGEE. The DNA for the CDR3 is TGTGCCAGCAGCCCTCAGGAGGGGACTACGAACACCGGGGAGCTGTTTTTT. Translation gives CASSPQEGTTNTGELFF.

A word on this clone: The sample has other DNA sequences that encode this CDR3 too. CDR3 loop: CASSPRQGEQFF. The CDR3 DNA reads as TGTGCCAGCAGCCCGCGACAGGGTGAGCAGTTCTTC. The chain has TRBV4-2 and TRBJ2-1; 7 nucleotides agree with TRBD1. Germline assignment: CDR1 LGHNA and CDR2 YNFKEQ. The trim removed 4 bases at V and 9 bases at J, leaving 3 bases unmatched. The CDR3 is 12 amino acids.

The chain combines TRBV11-2 with TRBJ1-2; no firm D call. This CDR3 region has 13 residues. Trimming took off 1 base at V and 6 bases at J, with 9 bases between the two ends. Germline V CDR1 and CDR2: SGHAT, FQNNGV. CDR3 coding DNA: TGTGCCAGCAGCTTAGGGGCAGAGCATGGCTACACCTTC. Translating it yields CASSLGAEHGYTF.

The chain links TRBV7-9 to TRBJ2-5; D gene unclear. The end of the DNA fits TRBJ2-7 better, so the J call may be wrong. From germline, CDR1 is SEHNR and CDR2 FQNEAQ (reference sequence). This CDR3 spans 13 amino acids. The CDR3 here is CASSATVTYEQYF. The CDR3 region has the DNA TGTGCCAGCAGCGCCACAGTAACCTACGAGCAGTACTTC.

The sample holds one count of this clone. This chain connects TRBV5-6 to TRBJ1-3; perhaps TRBD1 as D (5 bases). Germline CDR1 is SGHDT and CDR2 is YYEEEE. Between the trimmed V and J ends, which lost 0 bases and 3 bases, there was a span of 10 bases. The CDR3 has 15 residues. Here the CDR3 DNA reads TGTGCCAGCAGCTTGGGGCAGGGATTTGGAAACACCATATATTTT. This sequence encodes CASSLGQGFGNTIYF.

V usage is TRBV7-9 and J usage is TRBJ1-5, with 8 bases identical to TRBD1. Germline CDR1 and CDR2: SEHNR and FQNEAQ (reference sequence). V lost 5 bases, J lost 3 bases, and 3 bases stayed unmatched. The length of the CDR3 is 14 residues. The CDR3 loop is CASSRTGSNQPQHF. CDR3 in DNA: TGTGCCAGCAGCCGGACAGGGTCCAATCAGCCCCAGCATTTT.

This clone was counted only a few times. The gene calls are TRBV5-6 and TRBJ2-5; D may be TRBD2 (6 bases). CDR1 is SGHDT, CDR2 YYEEEE, per germline. The CDR3 consists of 13 residues. Trimming cost V 3 bases and J 2 bases, with 8 bases left between them. CDR3 in amino acids: CASSSREQETQYF. The CDR3 DNA sequence: TGTGCCAGCAGCTCGCGGGAACAAGAGACCCAGTACTTC.

The chain is built from TRBV6-5 and TRBJ2-7; a possible D gene is TRBD2 (5 bases). Deletions cut 5 bases from V and 2 bases from J, with 7 bases between. This CDR3 contains 12 residues. Germline-derived CDR1 and CDR2 are MNHEY and SVGAGI. In nucleotides, the CDR3 is TGTGCCAGCAGTGCCGGGACCTACGAGCAGTACTTC. It specifies CASSAGTYEQYF.

This clone showed up just a few times. This chain links TRBV5-6 with TRBJ1-1; tentative D call: TRBD1 (5 bases). V lost 7 bases, J lost 4 bases, and 14 bases lay in between. The CDR3 is made up of 13 amino acids. Germline loops: CDR1 SGHDT, CDR2 YYEEEE. CDR3 bases: TGTGCCAGCGGGTCCCGGGGGGGCACTGAAGCTTTCTTT. Its protein is CASGSRGGTEAFF. Full variable domain (missing parts from reference TRBV5-6 and TRBJ1-1): DAGVTQSPTHLIKTRGQQVTLRCSPKSGHDTVSWYQQALGQGPQFIFQYYEEEERQRGNFPDRFSGHQFPNYSSELNVNALLLGDSALYLCASGSRGGTEAFFGQGTRLTVV.

The chain links TRBV27 to TRBJ2-6; 8 bases align to TRBD1. CDR3 size: 16 residues. V gave up 5 bases and J gave up 2 bases; unmatched junction bases: 5. Germline V CDR1 and CDR2: MNHEY, SMNVEV (reference sequence). Here the CDR3 reads CASSARTGTGANVLTF. CDR3 nucleotide sequence: TGTGCCAGCAGTGCACGGACAGGGACTGGGGCCAACGTCCTGACTTTC.

The CDR3 bases are TGTGCCAGCAGTCCCAGGGCGGACTATGGCTACACCTTC. It is translated as CASSPRADYGYTF. J is TRBJ1-2 and V is TRBV6-5; tentative D call: TRBD1 (5 bases). There are 13 residues in the CDR3. V was cut by 5 bases and J by 3 bases, with 10 bases left in between. CDR1 and CDR2 from the germline V gene are MNHEY and SVGAGI.

This chain joins TRBV6-1 and TRBJ1-3; D might be TRBD1 (5 bases). Germline CDR1 reads MNHNS; CDR2 reads SASEGT. With 3 bases removed from V and 0 bases from J, the gap between germline ends came to 6 bases. The CDR3 extends over 14 amino acids. The CDR3 nucleotides are TGTGCCAGCAGTGACAGGGCCTCTGGAAACACCATATATTTT. Protein: CASSDRASGNTIYF.

This rearrangement joins TRBV9 to TRBJ2-7, with D tentatively TRBD2 (5 bases). The CDR3 consists of 15 residues. V dropped 7 bases and J dropped 1 base, with 18 bases sitting between them. CDR1 is SGDLS and CDR2 is YYNGEE in the germline V gene. This CDR3 reads CASRPRGEGSYEQYF. Written as DNA, the CDR3 is TGTGCCAGCCGCCCCAGAGGCGAGGGTTCCTACGAGCAGTACTTC.

The rearrangement joins TRBV5-1 to TRBJ2-3; 9 bases line up with TRBD2. With 0 bases clipped from V and 6 bases from J, the junction kept 5 bases outside the gene matches. CDR3 length: 15 amino acids. The germline V gene has CDR1 SGHRS and CDR2 YFSETQ. CDR3 sequence (DNA): TGCGCCAGCAGCTTGGGGGCTAGCGGGGTTGATACGCAGTATTTT. This gives the protein CASSLGASGVDTQYF.

V is TRBV27 and J is TRBJ2-1, with 9 bases identical to TRBD2. V lost 7 bases to trimming and J lost 4 bases; unmatched junction nucleotides: 11. The CDR3 contains 16 residues. CDR1 is MNHEY and CDR2 is SMNVEV in the germline V gene (reference sequence). CDR3 sequence (DNA): TGTGCCAGCATGAGTCTTTCGGGACTAGCTTACAATGAGCAGTTCTTC. It specifies CASMSLSGLAYNEQFF.

This sequence joins TRBV19 and TRBJ1-1, with a possible D match to TRBD1 (6 bases). V was clipped by 6 bases and J by 1 base, with 15 bases between them. Looked up from germline, CDR1 is LNHDA and CDR2 is SQIVND (reference sequence). The CDR3 is made up of 15 amino acids. As DNA, the CDR3 is TGTGCCAGTAGGATCACAGGGCCACCGAACACTGAAGCTTTCTTT. This encodes CASRITGPPNTEAFF.

This rearrangement joins TRBV5-6 to TRBJ1-2, with D tentatively TRBD1 (5 bases). The V end lost 6 bases, the J end lost 7 bases, and 16 bases lay between the germline ends. There are 13 residues in the CDR3. From germline, CDR1 is SGHDT and CDR2 YYEEEE. The CDR3 sequence is CASTRGRGGGYTF. CDR3 DNA sequence: TGTGCCAGCACCCGCGGACGGGGGGGTGGCTACACCTTC. Full variable domain (missing parts from reference TRBV5-6 and TRBJ1-2): DAGVTQSPTHLIKTRGQQVTLRCSPKSGHDTVSWYQQALGQGPQFIFQYYEEEERQRGNFPDRFSGHQFPNYSSELNVNALLLGDSALYLCASTRGRGGGYTFGSGTRLTVV.

V and J are TRBV6-6 and TRBJ2-1; 8 positions agree with TRBD2. The CDR3 has 15 residues. CDR1 and CDR2 from the germline V gene are MNHNY and SVGAGI (reference sequence). The J segment lost 2 bases and the V segment lost 8 bases, leaving 8 bases of the junction unmatched. The DNA of the CDR3 is TGTGCCAGCGGCGGTAGCGGGGCCCCCTACAATGAGCAGTTCTTC. This sequence encodes CASGGSGAPYNEQFF.

The V call is TRBV5-1, the J call TRBJ2-1, with TRBD2 identical over 9 bases. The germline gives CDR1 SGHRS, CDR2 YFSETQ. The V segment lost 1 base and the J segment 0 bases; nucleotides outside the gene matches: 5. The CDR3 totals 17 residues. The CDR3 nucleotides are TGCGCCAGCAGCTTGAGCGGGGGGAGTAGCTCCTACAATGAGCAGTTCTTC. This encodes CASSLSGGSSSYNEQFF.

The CDR3 is CASSPISGETEAFF. The DNA for the CDR3 is TGTGCCAGCTCACCAATAAGTGGGGAGACTGAAGCTTTCTTT. V gene TRBV18 combines with J gene TRBJ1-1; D remains ambiguous. V lost 2 bases and J 5 bases, leaving 12 bases between the germline ends. The CDR3 has 14 residues. Germline CDR1 reads KGHSH; CDR2 reads LQKENI.

CDR3 DNA: TGTGCCAGTAGTATAGGGTTTAACAGGCCGAACACCGGGGAGCTGTTTTTT. Translation: CASSIGFNRPNTGELFF. J is TRBJ2-2 and V is TRBV19, with D perhaps matching TRBD1 (5 bases). Trimming pared 1 base from V and 0 bases from J, leaving 12 bases between. CDR1 is LNHDA and CDR2 is SQIVND in the germline V gene (reference sequence). CDR3 length: 17 amino acids.

The chain links TRBV29-1 to TRBJ2-1; TRBD2 is a possible D gene (6 bases). The CDR3 is made up of 13 amino acids. Germline V CDR1 and CDR2: SQVTM, ANQGSEA. Deletions cut 5 bases from V and 4 bases from J, with 12 bases between. This CDR3 is CSVPGLAYNEQFF. For the CDR3, the DNA is TGCAGCGTTCCGGGACTCGCGTACAATGAGCAGTTCTTC.

The chain has TRBV5-1 and TRBJ1-3, with 9 positions matching TRBD1. Trimming took 0 bases from V and 11 from J; bases not matched to a gene: 3. This CDR3 comprises 13 residues. Germline V gives CDR1 SGHRS, CDR2 YFSETQ. The CDR3 DNA reads TGCGCCAGCAGCTTGGCGGGACAGGGAGCCATATATTTT. Amino acids: CASSLAGQGAIYF. The entire variable domain, with the rest obtained from reference TRBV5-1 and TRBJ1-3, is as follows: KAGVTQTPRYLIKTRGQQVTLSCSPISGHRSVSWYQQTPGQGLQFLFEYFSETQRNKGNFPGRFSGRQFSNSRSEMNVSTLELGDSALYLCASSLAGQGAIYFGEGSWLTVV.

This rearrangement joins TRBV14 to TRBJ2-7; D uncertain. The CDR3 runs to 17 residues. The germline V gene has CDR1 SGHDN and CDR2 FVKESK. The germline V and J ends were trimmed by 0 bases and 1 base, with 16 bases remaining between them. This CDR3 is CASSQDSRADWSYEQYF. The DNA of the CDR3 is TGTGCCAGCAGCCAAGATTCCCGTGCCGACTGGTCCTACGAGCAGTACTTC.

This clone occurred a few times. The rearrangement joins TRBV14 to TRBJ2-1; 12 bases match TRBD2. This CDR3 comprises 14 residues. J was trimmed by 9 bases and V by 2 bases; bases with no gene match: 2. CDR1 SGHDN and CDR2 FVKESK come from the germline V gene. DNA of the CDR3: TGTGCCAGCAGCCAAACTAGCGGGGGGATTGAGCAGTTCTTC. It specifies CASSQTSGGIEQFF. Full variable domain (rest looked up from reference TRBV14 and TRBJ2-1): EAGVTQFPSHSVIEKGQTVTLRCDPISGHDNLYWYRRVMGKEIKFLLHFVKESKQDESGMPNNRFLAERTGGTYSTLKVQPAELEDSGVYFCASSQTSGGIEQFFGPGTRLTVL.

This sequence joins TRBV5-1 and TRBJ2-7; TRBD1 is a possible D gene (6 bases). Trimming left V 4 bases short and J 5 bases short, with 13 bases between. From germline, CDR1 is SGHRS and CDR2 YFSETQ. The CDR3 is made up of 13 amino acids. For the CDR3, the DNA is TGCGCCAGCAGCAAAGACAGGTACGACGAGCAGTACTTC. Translated, it gives CASSKDRYDEQYF. Variable domain in full (rest from reference TRBV5-1 and TRBJ2-7): KAGVTQTPRYLIKTRGQQVTLSCSPISGHRSVSWYQQTPGQGLQFLFEYFSETQRNKGNFPGRFSGRQFSNSRSEMNVSTLELGDSALYLCASSKDRYDEQYFGPGTRLTVT.

V and J are TRBV7-2 and TRBJ1-4; perhaps TRBD1 as D (5 bases). The CDR3 consists of 14 residues. Trimming stripped 6 bases from V and 7 bases from J, with 15 bases between. CDR1 is SGHTA and CDR2 is FQGNSA in the germline V gene. The CDR3 DNA sequence: TGTGCCAGCAGTAATAGGGGCAAGATTGAAAAACTGTTTTTT. Translation gives CASSNRGKIEKLFF. Full variable domain (missing parts from reference TRBV7-2 and TRBJ1-4): GAGVSQSPSNKVTEKGKDVELRCDPISGHTALYWYRQSLGQGLEFLIYFQGNSAPDKSGLPSDRFSAERTGGSVSTLTIQRTQQEDSAVYLCASSNRGKIEKLFFGSGTQLSVL.

The V gene is TRBV5-4, the J gene TRBJ2-3; 10 bases are shared with TRBD2. The CDR3 is 18 amino acids. The junction had 12 bases not matched to a gene; V was cut back by 4 bases and J by 1 base. Germline-derived CDR1 and CDR2 are SGHNT and YYREEE (reference sequence). Here the CDR3 reads CASSQTRTSGGGTDTQYF. CDR3 DNA: TGTGCCAGCAGCCAAACCCGGACTAGCGGAGGAGGCACAGATACGCAGTATTTT.